The T cell receptor beta chain described here comes from a study of control samples from healthy donors and cancer patients. This clone was detected a few times. Looked up from germline, CDR1 is LNHDA and CDR2 is SQIVND (reference sequence). The CDR3 extends over 15 amino acids. V was shortened by 3 bases and J by 0 bases, with 11 bases between the two germline ends. Measured with immunoSEQ multiplex PCR; TCRdb has only the in-frame clones, and not every one. The table shows 75,000 to 100,000 clones, with roughly 86% occurring only once. The V gene is TRBV19, the J gene TRBJ1-1, with D possibly matching TRBD1 (5 bases). The material sequenced was blood. This sequence originates from a man in his sixties in good health. CDR3 in DNA: TGTGCCAGTAGTATTAACGGGGCCGTGAACACTGAAGCTTTCTTT. Protein product: CASSINGAVNTEAFF.